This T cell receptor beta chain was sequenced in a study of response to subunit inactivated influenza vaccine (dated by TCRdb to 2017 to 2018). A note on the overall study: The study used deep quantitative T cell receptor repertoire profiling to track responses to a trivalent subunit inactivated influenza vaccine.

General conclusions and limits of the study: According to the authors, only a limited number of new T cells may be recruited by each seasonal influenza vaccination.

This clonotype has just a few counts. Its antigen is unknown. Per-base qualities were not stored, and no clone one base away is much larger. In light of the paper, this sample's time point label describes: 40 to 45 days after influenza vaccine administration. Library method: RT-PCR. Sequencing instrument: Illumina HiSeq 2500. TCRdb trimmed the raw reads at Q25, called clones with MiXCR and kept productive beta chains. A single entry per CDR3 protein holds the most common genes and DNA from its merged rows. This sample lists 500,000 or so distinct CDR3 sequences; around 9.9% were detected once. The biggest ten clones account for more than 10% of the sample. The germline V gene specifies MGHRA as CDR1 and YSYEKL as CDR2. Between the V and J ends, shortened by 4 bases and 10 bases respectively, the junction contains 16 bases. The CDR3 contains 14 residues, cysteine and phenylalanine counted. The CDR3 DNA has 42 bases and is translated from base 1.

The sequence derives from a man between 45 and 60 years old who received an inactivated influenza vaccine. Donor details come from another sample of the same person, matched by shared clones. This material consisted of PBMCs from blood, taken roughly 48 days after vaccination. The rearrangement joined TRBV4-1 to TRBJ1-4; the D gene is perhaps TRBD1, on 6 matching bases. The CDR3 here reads CASSREEGGTKLFF. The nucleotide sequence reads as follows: TGCGCCAGCAGCCGGGAAGAAGGGGGAACAAAACTGTTTTTT.